The rows below give T cell receptor beta chains drawn from one sample of a study of shared clonotypes between healthy human individuals. Assay: immunoSEQ multiplex PCR; the TCRdb copy retains only in-frame clones and omits some. Altogether about 2 million clones are present, about 95% being singletons, with the ten largest covering roughly 1%. Input material: naive CD8+ T cells sorted from blood. The receptors derive from a man aged 18 to 29 in good health. Each CDR3 is given with its conserved first and last residue. D genes are given only for firm matches. Clone size is stated in some rows and not others, as once, few, many or a class when expanded.

D gene | J gene | V gene | clone size | CDR3 DNA | CDR3 protein
- | TRBJ1-5 | TRBV7-9 | few | TGTGCCAGCAGCTTGGCCCATAATCAGCCCCAGCATTTT | CASSLAHNQPQHF
- | TRBJ2-7 | TRBV6-1 | - | TGTGCCAGCAGTGACAGGGGTGGCGAGCAGTACTTC | CASSDRGGEQYF
- | TRBJ2-7 | TRBV28 | - | TGTGCCAGCAGTTTGGCGGGAAGAGTCTACGAGCAGTACTTC | CASSLAGRVYEQYF
- | TRBJ2-1 | TRBV30 | - | TGTGCCTGGAGTGTACCCCCGGCTGATGGGCAGTTCTTC | CAWSVPPADGQFF
TRBD1 | TRBJ2-1 | TRBV5-6 | - | TGTGCCAGCAGCTTGATAGGACAGGTCTACAATGAGCAGTTCTTC | CASSLIGQVYNEQFF
- | TRBJ2-5 | TRBV6-1 | - | TGTGCCATCCCTGGGGATTTAGAGACCCAGTACTTC | CAIPGDLETQYF
- | TRBJ2-7 | TRBV2 | - | TGTGCCAGCAGGCCTTCCGACGGATTGACCTACGAGCAGTACTTC | CASRPSDGLTYEQYF
TRBD2 | TRBJ2-3 | TRBV2 | once | TGTGCCAGCAGTGGGGGACTAGCGGGGGCTAGCACAGATACGCAGTATTTT | CASSGGLAGASTDTQYF
- | TRBJ2-1 | TRBV27 | - | TGTGCCAGCAGTAGTCTTTACAATGAGCAGTTCTTC | CASSSLYNEQFF
- | TRBJ2-7 | TRBV5-1 | - | TGCGCCAGCAGCTTGTGGGGGGCCTCCTACGAGCAGTACTTC | CASSLWGASYEQYF
- | TRBJ2-7 | TRBV15 | - | TGTGCCACCAGTCCCGGACAGGCGGGGTACGAGCAGTACTTC | CATSPGQAGYEQYF
TRBD2 | TRBJ2-1 | TRBV7-2 | - | TGTGCCAGCAGCCTACTAGCGGGAGCTTATGAGCAGTTCTTC | CASSLLAGAYEQFF
- | TRBJ2-3 | TRBV9 | - | TGTGCCAGCAGCGTAGGGGGACTTTACACAGATACGCAGTATTTT | CASSVGGLYTDTQYF
- | TRBJ2-7 | TRBV6-1 | - | TGTGCCATCCTGGGTTTGACCACCGCCTACGAGCAGTACTTC | CAILGLTTAYEQYF
- | TRBJ2-7 | TRBV28 | - | TGTGCCAGCAGTGGGTCTTACTACGAGCAGTACTTC | CASSGSYYEQYF
- | TRBJ2-7 | TRBV19 | - | TGTGCCAGTAGTGTACAGGTAGGAGACTACGAACAGTACTTC | CASSVQVGDYEQYF
- | TRBJ2-3 | TRBV4-3 | - | TGCGCCAGCAGCCTCCAATCCAGCACAGATACGCAGTATTTT | CASSLQSSTDTQYF
TRBD1 | TRBJ1-2 | TRBV5-6 | - | TGTGCCAGCAGCTGGGGACAGGATGGCTACACCTTC | CASSWGQDGYTF